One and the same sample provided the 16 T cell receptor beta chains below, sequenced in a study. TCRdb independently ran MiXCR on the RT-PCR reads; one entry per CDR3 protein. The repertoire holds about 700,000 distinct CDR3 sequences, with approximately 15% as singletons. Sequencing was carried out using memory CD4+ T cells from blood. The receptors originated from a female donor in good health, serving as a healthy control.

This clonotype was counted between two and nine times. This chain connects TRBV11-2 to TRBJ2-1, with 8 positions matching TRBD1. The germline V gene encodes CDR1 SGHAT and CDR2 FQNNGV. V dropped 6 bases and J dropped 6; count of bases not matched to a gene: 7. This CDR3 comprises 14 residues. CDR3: CASRGLTGVNEQFF. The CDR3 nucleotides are TGTGCCAGCAGAGGCCTGACAGGGGTCAATGAGCAGTTCTTC.

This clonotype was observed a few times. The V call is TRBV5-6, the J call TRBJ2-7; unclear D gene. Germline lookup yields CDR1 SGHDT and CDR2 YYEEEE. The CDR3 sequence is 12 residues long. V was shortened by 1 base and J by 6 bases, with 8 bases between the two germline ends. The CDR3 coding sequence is TGTGCCAGCAGCTTGATGTCGCTCGAGCAGTACTTC. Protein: CASSLMSLEQYF.

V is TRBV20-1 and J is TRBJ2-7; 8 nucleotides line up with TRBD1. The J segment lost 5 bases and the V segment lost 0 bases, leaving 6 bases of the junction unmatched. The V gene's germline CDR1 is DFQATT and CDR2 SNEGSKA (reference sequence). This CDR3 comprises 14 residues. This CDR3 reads CSARETGGRDEQYF. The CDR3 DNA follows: TGCAGTGCTAGAGAAACAGGGGGAAGGGACGAGCAGTACTTC.

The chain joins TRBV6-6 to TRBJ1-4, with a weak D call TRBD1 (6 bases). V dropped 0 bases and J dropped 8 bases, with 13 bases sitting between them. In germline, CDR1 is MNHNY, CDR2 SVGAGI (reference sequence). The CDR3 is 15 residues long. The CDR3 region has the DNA TGTGCCAGCAGTTACTCGAGACAGGTGGGAGAAAAACTGTTTTTT. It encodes CASSYSRQVGEKLFF.

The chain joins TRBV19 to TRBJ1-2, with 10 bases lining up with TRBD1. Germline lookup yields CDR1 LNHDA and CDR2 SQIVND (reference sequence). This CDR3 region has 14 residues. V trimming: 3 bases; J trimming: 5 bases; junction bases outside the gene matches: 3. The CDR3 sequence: CASSMDRGIYGYTF. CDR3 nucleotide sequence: TGTGCCAGTAGTATGGACAGGGGGATTTATGGCTACACCTTC. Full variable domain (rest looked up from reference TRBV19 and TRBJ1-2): DGGITQSPKYLFRKEGQNVTLSCEQNLNHDAMYWYRQDPGQGLRLIYYSQIVNDFQKGDIAEGYSVSREKKESFPLTVTSAQKNPTAFYLCASSMDRGIYGYTFGSGTRLTVV.

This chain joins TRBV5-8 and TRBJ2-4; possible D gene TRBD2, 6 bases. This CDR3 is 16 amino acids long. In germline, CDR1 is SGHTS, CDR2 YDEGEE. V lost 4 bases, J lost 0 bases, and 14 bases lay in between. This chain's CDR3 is CASSNVGGLAKNIQYF. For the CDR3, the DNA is TGTGCCAGCAGCAACGTCGGGGGACTAGCCAAAAACATTCAGTACTTC.

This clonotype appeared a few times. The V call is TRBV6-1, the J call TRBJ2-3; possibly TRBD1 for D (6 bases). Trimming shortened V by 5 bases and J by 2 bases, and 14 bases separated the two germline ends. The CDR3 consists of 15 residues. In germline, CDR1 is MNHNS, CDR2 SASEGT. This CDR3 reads CASSIQGRDTDTQYF. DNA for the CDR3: TGTGCCAGCAGTATCCAGGGGAGAGACACAGATACGCAGTATTTT.

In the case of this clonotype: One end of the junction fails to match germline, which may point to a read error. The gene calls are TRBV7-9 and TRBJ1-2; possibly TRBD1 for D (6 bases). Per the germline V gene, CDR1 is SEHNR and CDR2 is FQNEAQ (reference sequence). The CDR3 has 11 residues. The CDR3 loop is CASSSAGAADF. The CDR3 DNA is TGTGCCAGCAGCTCCGCGGGGGCAGCGGACTTC.

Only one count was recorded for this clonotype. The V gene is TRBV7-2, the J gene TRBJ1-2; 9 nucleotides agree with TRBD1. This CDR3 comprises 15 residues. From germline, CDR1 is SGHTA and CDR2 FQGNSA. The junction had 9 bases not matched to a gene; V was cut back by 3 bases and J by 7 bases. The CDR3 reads CASSFTGGFMSGYTF. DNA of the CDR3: TGTGCCAGCAGCTTCACAGGGGGCTTTATGAGTGGCTACACCTTC.

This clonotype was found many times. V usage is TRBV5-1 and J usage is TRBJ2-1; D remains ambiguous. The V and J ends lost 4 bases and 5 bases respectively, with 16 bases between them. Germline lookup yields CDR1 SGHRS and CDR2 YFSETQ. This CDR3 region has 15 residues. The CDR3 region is CASSQLSADHNEQFF. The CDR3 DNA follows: TGCGCCAGCAGCCAATTAAGCGCCGACCACAATGAGCAGTTCTTC.

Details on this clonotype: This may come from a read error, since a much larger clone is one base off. The CDR3 DNA reads as TGCGCCAGCAGCCCCCTGGGGCTCCTCTACAAGCAGTACTTC. This codes for CASSPLGLLYKQYF. The chain employs TRBV5-1 and TRBJ2-7, with a tentative D call TRBD1 (5 bases). The CDR3 extends over 14 amino acids. Germline lookup yields CDR1 SGHRS and CDR2 YFSETQ.

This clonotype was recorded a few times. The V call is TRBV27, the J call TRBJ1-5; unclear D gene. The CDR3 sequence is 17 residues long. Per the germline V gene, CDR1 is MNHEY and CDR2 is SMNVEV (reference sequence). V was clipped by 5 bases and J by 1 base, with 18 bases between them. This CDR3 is CASSPRRTPWSNQPQHF. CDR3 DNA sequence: TGTGCCAGCAGTCCCCGAAGGACCCCTTGGAGCAATCAGCCCCAGCATTTT.

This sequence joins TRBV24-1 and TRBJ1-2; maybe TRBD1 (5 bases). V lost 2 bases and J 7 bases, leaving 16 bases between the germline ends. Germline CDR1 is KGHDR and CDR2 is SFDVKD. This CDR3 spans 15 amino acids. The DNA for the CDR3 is TGTGCCACCAGTGATTCCCGGACATTCTCGGGTGGCTACACCTTC. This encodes CATSDSRTFSGGYTF.

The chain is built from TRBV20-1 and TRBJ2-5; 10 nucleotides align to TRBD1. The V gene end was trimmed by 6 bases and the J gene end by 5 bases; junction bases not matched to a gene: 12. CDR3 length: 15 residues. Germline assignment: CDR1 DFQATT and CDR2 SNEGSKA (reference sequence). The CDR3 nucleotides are TGCAGTGCGCGGAGCCGGGACAGGGGAGAGGAGACCCAGTACTTC. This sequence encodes CSARSRDRGEETQYF.

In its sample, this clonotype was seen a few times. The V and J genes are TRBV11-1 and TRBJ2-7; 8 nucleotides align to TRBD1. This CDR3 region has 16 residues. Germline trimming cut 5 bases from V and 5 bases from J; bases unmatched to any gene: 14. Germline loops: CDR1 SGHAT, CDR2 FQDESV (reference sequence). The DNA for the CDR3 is TGTGCCAGCAGCCTGGGCCGACAGGGGCTTTGGAACGAGCAGTACTTC. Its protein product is CASSLGRQGLWNEQYF.

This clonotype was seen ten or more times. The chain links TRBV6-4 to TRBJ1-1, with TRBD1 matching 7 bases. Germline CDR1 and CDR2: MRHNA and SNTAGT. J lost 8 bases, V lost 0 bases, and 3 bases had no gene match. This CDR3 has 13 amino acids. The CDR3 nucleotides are TGTGCCAGCAGTGACTCATGGGGACAGGAAGCTTTCTTT. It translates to CASSDSWGQEAFF.